The 27 T cell receptor delta chains in this list originate from one sample, sequenced in a study of human gamma delta and Vdelta1 T cells. TCRdb re-called clones from the PCR reads using CATT. The sample shows 550 to 750 delta-chain clones, about a fifth of them seen only once. Input material: Vdelta1 gamma-delta T cells from blood. The receptors stem from a human donor in good health.

This clone was observed a few times. This probably arose from a read error, given a far larger clone one base away. J is TRDJ1 and V is TRDV1, with 10 nucleotides matching TRDD3. The CDR3 loop spans 25 amino acids. CDR1 is TSWWSYY and CDR2 is QGS in the germline V gene. J was trimmed by 0 bases and V by 0 bases; bases with no gene match: 28. The CDR3 DNA reads as TGTGCTCTTGGGGAACTAGTCTTCGTCGGAGCGGCCCGTACTGGGGGATTGTGCTACACCGATAAACTCATCTTT. Translated: CALGELVFVGAARTGGLCYTDKLIF.

To note about this clone: A far larger clone differs by one base, so this is likely a read error. Other DNA sequences in the same sample also yield this CDR3. This rearrangement joins TRDV1 to TRDJ1; tentatively, D is TRDD3 (7 bases). The CDR3 is 21 residues long. Germline CDR1 and CDR2: TSWWSYY and QGS. The CDR3 loop reads CALGELGPSHAPGGATDKLIF. CDR3 coding DNA: TGTGCGCTTGGGGAACTAGGGCCTTCCCACGCACCTGGGGGTGCCACCGATAAACTCATCTTT.

This clone was counted between two and nine times. The V and J genes are TRDV1 and TRDJ1, with a weak D call TRDD2 (7 bases). The germline V gene has CDR1 TSWWSYY and CDR2 QGS. V lost 4 bases and J 8 bases, leaving 44 bases between the germline ends. The CDR3 contains 23 residues. CDR3 protein: CALGVFTFLPTSIYLGVPLKLIF. The CDR3 nucleotides read TGTGCTCTTGGGGTCTTTACCTTCCTTCCGACATCTATTTACTTGGGGGTCCCCTTAAAACTCATCTTT.

Concerning this clone: A far larger clone is one nucleotide away, so this likely arose from a read error. At the DNA level, this CDR3 is encoded by other sequences in the same sample as well. V gene TRDV1 combines with J gene TRDJ1; 11 bases align to TRDD3. Germline V gene sequence: CDR1 TSWWSYY, CDR2 QGS. The CDR3 covers 20 residues. After removal of 0 bases from V and 0 bases from J, the junction contained 12 bases not matched to a gene. This chain's CDR3 is CALGELTTPYWGIYTDKLIF. The CDR3 coding sequence is TGTGCTCTTGGGGAACTAACGACCCCGTACTGGGGGATATACACCGATAAACTCATCTTT.

Concerning this clone: A read error may be the cause here, since a much bigger clone is one base away. V is TRDV1 and J is TRDJ1, with a weak D call TRDD2 (5 bases). CDR1 and CDR2 (germline): TSWWSYY, QGS. The CDR3 consists of 18 residues. V was clipped by 7 bases and J by 4 bases, with 28 bases between them. CDR3 in amino acids: CALVFSSVLDCSIDKLIF. CDR3 DNA: TGTGCTCTTGTCTTTTCCTCCGTCCTCGATTGTTCCATCGATAAACTCATCTTT.

With respect to this clone: This could be a read error, since a much larger clone is one nucleotide away. This chain uses TRDV1 with TRDJ1; TRDD3 matches 9 bases. There are 21 residues in the CDR3. The V segment lost 2 bases and the J segment 0 bases; nucleotides outside the gene matches: 19. Germline V gene data show CDR1 as TSWWSYY and CDR2 as QGS. The CDR3, as DNA: TGTGCTCTTGGGGAATCTCAGCCTTCCCACTGGGGGACGACCCACACCGATAAACTCATCTTT. Translation gives CALGESQPSHWGTTHTDKLIF.

This clone was counted between two and nine times. The V call is TRDV1, the J call TRDJ1, with 11 positions matching TRDD3. Per the germline V gene, CDR1 is TSWWSYY and CDR2 is QGS. The trim removed 0 bases at V and 3 bases at J, leaving 21 bases unmatched. This CDR3 has 22 residues. The CDR3 loop is CALGELRIPPRSGGYASDKLIF. The CDR3 bases are TGTGCTCTTGGGGAACTTCGCATACCCCCTCGGAGTGGGGGATACGCGTCCGATAAACTCATCTTT.

This clone is medium-sized in the sample. A much larger clone differs from this one at a single base, so this may be a read error. This same CDR3 is encoded by further DNA sequences in the sample. The chain recombines TRDV1 with TRDJ1; possible D gene TRDD3, 7 bases. CDR3 length equals 21 residues. Germline-derived CDR1 and CDR2 are TSWWSYY and QGS. Trimming cost V 0 bases and J 1 base, with 27 bases left between them. The CDR3 DNA reads TGTGCTCTTGGGGAACTCGGGCCTTCCCACGCACCTGGGGGTGCCACCGATAAACTCATCTTT. Translating it yields CALGELGPSHAPGGATDKLIF.

This clone was seen only a few times. A read error is likely here: a far larger clone is one base away. This chain uses TRDV2 with TRDJ3; 7 bases are a match to TRDD3. The germline V gene encodes CDR1 GEAIGNYY and CDR2 EKD. This CDR3 is 20 amino acids long. The CDR3 DNA reads as TGCGCCTGTGACACTCACTGCTATACGGGGGATCTCTGGGACACCCGACAGATGTTTTTC. It is translated as CACDTHCYTGDLWDTRQMFF.

By proportion, this clone is large (0.1 to 1%). This likely traces to a read error, being one base from a far larger clone. The gene calls are TRDV1 and TRDJ1, with 9 bases identical to TRDD3. Germline assignment: CDR1 TSWWSYY and CDR2 QGS. The V and J ends lost 3 bases and 0 bases, in that order; junction bases with no gene match: 29. CDR3 length: 24 amino acids. The CDR3 reads CALGEPLPLPGYWGTYSYTDKLIF. The CDR3 nucleotides read TGTGCTCTTGGGGAGCCCCTCCCTCTTCCGGGCTACTGGGGGACTTACTCTTACACCGATAAACTCATCTTT.

On this clone: Given a far larger clone just one base away, this is likely a sequencing read error. The same CDR3 is also encoded by other DNA sequences in this sample. The chain combines TRDV1 with TRDJ1; TRDD3 aligns across 12 bases. V lost 1 base to trimming and J lost 3 bases; unmatched junction nucleotides: 15. This CDR3 contains 20 residues. Germline assignment: CDR1 TSWWSYY and CDR2 QGS. CDR3 amino acids: CALGEPFRILGDTRADKLIF. The CDR3 DNA reads TGTGCTCTTGGGGAACCCTTTCGTATACTGGGGGATACTAGGGCCGATAAACTCATCTTT.

By sample share, this clone is medium-sized. The chain is built from TRDV1 and TRDJ1, with 11 bases lining up with TRDD3. Germline V gene sequence: CDR1 TSWWSYY, CDR2 QGS. The CDR3 is 20 amino acids. The J segment lost 0 bases and the V segment lost 0 bases, leaving 12 bases of the junction unmatched. In nucleotides, the CDR3 is TGTGCTCTTGGGGAACTCACGCCTCCGTACTGGGGGATATACACCGATAAACTCATCTTT. Amino acids: CALGELTPPYWGIYTDKLIF.

This clone has just a few counts. The translation of this DNA and the TCRdb protein of a much larger clone differ at residue 6, probably owing to a read error; the protein shown here is translated from the DNA. The chain recombines TRDV1 with TRDJ1, with D perhaps matching TRDD2 (9 bases). The CDR3 is 24 residues long. Germline CDR1 is TSWWSYY and CDR2 is QGS. Trimming removed 3 bases at V and 0 bases at J, with 38 bases between. The CDR3 nucleotides are TGTGCTCTTGGGGATCCCCCTCGCCCTTCCTACAGGTGGGGGATTCACTATTACACCGATAAACTCATCTTT. This codes for CALGDPPRPSYRWGIHYYTDKLIF.

This clone was counted only a few times. A far larger clone lies a single base away; this is likely a read error. In the same sample, other DNA sequences code for this CDR3. The V call is TRDV1, the J call TRDJ1; D tentatively fits TRDD2 or TRDD3 (8 bases each). The CDR3 is made up of 23 amino acids. Germline CDR1 TSWWSYY, CDR2 QGS. DNA for the CDR3: TGTGCTCTTGGGGCTGCTTCCTACCCGGAACATGGGGGATTAGCAGTGTACACCGATAAACTCATCTTC. Translation: CALGAASYPEHGGLAVYTDKLIF.

This clone was seen a single time. This may stem from a read error, because a much larger clone lies one nucleotide away. V usage is TRDV1 and J usage is TRDJ1; perhaps TRDD2 as D (5 bases). Per germline, CDR1 TSWWSYY and CDR2 QGS. The ends were cut back, 11 bases at V and 1 base at J, with 29 bases in the middle. This CDR3 region has 18 residues. CDR3 amino acids: CAFVFSSVLDCSTDKLIF. For the CDR3, the DNA is TGTGCTTTTGTCTTTTCCTCCGTCCTCGATTGTTCCACCGATAAACTCATCTTT.

A remark on this clone: This probably arose from a read error, given a far larger clone one base away. The chain combines TRDV1 with TRDJ1, with 8 bases aligning to TRDD3. There are 20 residues in the CDR3. Germline-derived CDR1 and CDR2 are TSWWSYY and QGS. With 0 bases clipped from V and 0 bases from J, the junction kept 15 bases outside the gene matches. As DNA, the CDR3 is TGTGCTCTTGGGGAACTAACGACTCCGTACTGGGGGGTATACACCGATAAACTCATCTTT. It is translated as CALGELTTPYWGVYTDKLIF.

This clone was counted once. A far larger clone is a single base away, which makes a read error likely. The chain employs TRDV1 and TRDJ1; 10 nucleotides agree with TRDD3. Germline loops: CDR1 TSWWSYY, CDR2 QGS. CDR3 length: 18 residues. The V gene end was trimmed by 6 bases and the J gene end by 4 bases; junction bases not matched to a gene: 17. The CDR3 DNA sequence: TGTGCTCTTGGATCTGGGGGGATACGACGTGGGAAGAGCGATAAACTCATCTTT. This translates into CALGSGGIRRGKSDKLIF.

Regarding this clone: The protein recorded in TCRdb matches a much larger clone and deviates from this DNA's translation at residue 10, suggesting a read error; the protein here is obtained by translating the DNA. The chain has TRDV1 and TRDJ1, with D possibly TRDD2 on 8 matching bases. CDR3 size: 23 residues. The V gene's germline CDR1 is TSWWSYY and CDR2 QGS. V lost 7 bases to trimming and J lost 0 bases, with 39 bases between them. The CDR3 bases are TGTGCTCTTGAGGGGGGCTTCCTACGATCCGGAGGGATACAGGGGCATTACACCGATAAACTCATCTTT. Translation gives CALEGGFLRSGGIQGHYTDKLIF.

Notes on this clone: The TCRdb protein comes from a much larger clone and disagrees with this DNA's translation at residue 3, likely due to a read error; the protein given here is derived from the DNA. The chain has TRDV1 and TRDJ1; 12 bases line up with TRDD3. The germline CDR1 and CDR2 sequences are TSWWSYY and QGS. The CDR3 length is 20 residues. The CDR3 DNA follows: TGTGCTCCTGGGGAACCCTTCCGTATACTGGGGGATACTAGGGCCGATAAACTCATCTTT. It yields the protein CAPGEPFRILGDTRADKLIF.

As regards this clone: A far larger clone is just one base off, so this is likely a read error. Other DNA sequences in this sample translate to the same CDR3. The rearrangement joins TRDV1 to TRDJ1, with 10 bases that match TRDD3. CDR3 size: 25 residues. Germline V gene lookup returns CDR1 TSWWSYY and CDR2 QGS. Trimming cost V 0 bases and J 0 bases; bases outside gene matches: 28. CDR3 sequence reads: CALGELVFVGAARTGGLYYTDKLIF. As DNA, the CDR3 is TGTGCTCTTGGGGAACTAGTCTTCGTCGGGGCGGCCCGTACTGGGGGATTGTACTACACCGATAAACTCATCTTT.

For this clone: A far larger clone is one base from this, pointing to a likely read error. V is TRDV1 and J is TRDJ1, with a tentative D call TRDD3 (6 bases). The CDR3 contains 15 residues. Looked up from germline, CDR1 is TSWWSYY and CDR2 is QGS. DNA of the CDR3: TGTGCTCTTGGGGAATTGCTGGGGACTACCGATGAACTCATCTTT. Protein sequence: CALGELLGTTDELIF.

In regard to this clone: The TCRdb record carries a much larger clone's protein, which differs from this DNA's translation at residue 14; a read error is the likely cause, and the protein listed here is the DNA translation. The chain employs TRDV1 and TRDJ1; D is perhaps TRDD2 or TRDD3 (8 bases each). This CDR3 has 23 amino acids. Trimming shortened V by 7 bases and J by 0 bases, and 39 bases separated the two germline ends. CDR1 is TSWWSYY, CDR2 QGS, per germline. CDR3 sequence: CALEGGFLRFGGIRGHYTDKLIF. The CDR3 DNA sequence: TGTGCTCTTGAGGGGGGCTTCCTACGATTCGGAGGGATACGGGGGCATTACACCGATAAACTCATCTTT.

Of note for this clone: A read error may explain this, as a much larger clone is one base away. V gene TRDV1 combines with J gene TRDJ1; D perhaps matches TRDD2 (5 bases). The CDR3 has 17 residues. Germline CDR1 reads TSWWSYY; CDR2 reads QGS. V was cut by 3 bases and J by 1 base, with 18 bases left in between. The CDR3 spells CALGDFRAGPTTDKLIF. For the CDR3, the DNA is TGTGCTCTTGGGGACTTCCGTGCCGGGCCTACCACCGATAAACTCATCTTT.

The table lists this clone with a few counts. The junction departs from the called germline gene at one end, perhaps through a read error. The genes are TRDV2 and TRDJ3, with 7 bases identical to TRDD3. Germline loops: CDR1 GEAIGNYY, CDR2 EKD. The CDR3 contains 20 residues. In DNA form, the CDR3 reads TGCGCCTGTGCCACTCACTACTCTACGGGGGATCTCTGGGACACCCGACAGATGTTTTTC. This gives the protein CACATHYSTGDLWDTRQMFF.

Within the sample, this clone is medium-sized. A single base is all that separates this from a far larger clone, so a read error is likely. This rearrangement joins TRDV1 to TRDJ1, with TRDD3 identical over 9 bases. This CDR3 comprises 24 residues. Germline V gives CDR1 TSWWSYY, CDR2 QGS. The CDR3 sequence is CALGESLPLPGYWGTYSYTNKLIF. CDR3 sequence (DNA): TGTGCTCTTGGGGAGTCCCTCCCTCTTCCGGGCTACTGGGGGACTTACTCTTACACCAATAAACTCATCTTT.

By share, this clone ranks as medium-sized. The genes are TRDV1 and TRDJ1, with D unclear. Trimming shortened V by 0 bases and J by 8 bases, and 13 bases separated the two germline ends. Germline-derived CDR1 and CDR2 are TSWWSYY and QGS. The CDR3 extends over 14 amino acids. The CDR3 reads CALGELLVTGKLIF. CDR3 nucleotide sequence: TGTGCTCTTGGGGAACTTCTCGTCACCGGAAAACTCATCTTT.

This clone has more than one count but fewer than ten. Since a far larger clone is one base different, this is likely a read error. The chain joins TRDV1 to TRDJ1; 7 bases are a match to TRDD3. V lost 0 bases and J lost 1; bases outside the gene matches: 20. This CDR3 contains 21 residues. Germline values: CDR1 TSWWSYY, CDR2 QGS. The CDR3 is CALGELGSSHAPGGATDKLIF. CDR3 sequence (DNA): TGTGCTCTTGGGGAACTAGGGTCTTCCCACGCACCTGGGGGTGCCACCGATAAACTCATCTTT.